This is a list of T cell receptor beta chains from one sample in a study of OX40 agonist ivuxolimab in advanced cancers. The method was immunoSEQ multiplex PCR; TCRdb's version includes in-frame clones alone and lacks a portion of them. The data show tens of thousands of clones, around 88% seen once. Here the sequenced sample was CD4+ or CD8+ T cells sorted from blood, taken in a trial of the OX40 agonist ivuxolimab. These receptors all stem from an adult with an advanced solid tumor such as melanoma, head and neck, liver or kidney cancer. Each CDR3 is given with its conserved first and last residue. A D gene is named only where the DNA matches it firmly. Expanded clones get a size class; other rows say once, few or many, or leave the size out.

CDR3nt	CDR3aa	len	j_gene	abundance	d_gene	v_gene
TGTGCCAGCAGCTTAGGGGTAGAGGATGGCTACACCTTC	CASSLGVEDGYTF	13	TRBJ1-2	-	-	TRBV11-2
TGTGCCAGCAGTGAACTAGCGGGCTCCTACAATGAGCAGTTCTTC	CASSELAGSYNEQFF	15	TRBJ2-1	-	TRBD2	TRBV6-1
TGTGCCAGTAGTAGCCGCCTAGCGGGAGGGAACTACGAGCAGTACTTC	CASSSRLAGGNYEQYF	16	TRBJ2-7	-	TRBD2	TRBV19
TGTGCCAGCAGCCCTCTCCCGGACAGGGCGAACGAGCAGTACTTC	CASSPLPDRANEQYF	15	TRBJ2-7	-	TRBD1	TRBV11-2
TGTGCCAGCAGCCAAGATGGGACTACCTACGAGCAGTACTTC	CASSQDGTTYEQYF	14	TRBJ2-7	-	TRBD2	TRBV4-2
TGTGCCTGGACCCTGGACGGGCGCGGGGCCAACGTCCTGACTTTC	CAWTLDGRGANVLTF	15	TRBJ2-6	once	-	TRBV30
TGTGCCGGATCCGGAGGACAGATCTATGGCTACACCTTC	CAGSGGQIYGYTF	13	TRBJ1-2	-	-	TRBV6-1
TGTGCTAGTGGTCAAGACAGGCAGGGCATCTACGAGCAGTACTTC	CASGQDRQGIYEQYF	15	TRBJ2-7	-	-	TRBV12-5
TGTGCCAGCAGTTTAGAGGGCGGAACTGCCCCCTACGAGCAGTACTTC	CASSLEGGTAPYEQYF	16	TRBJ2-7	once	-	TRBV28
TGTGCCAGCAGCTTAGAGGATCTCAGCACAGATACGCAGTATTTT	CASSLEDLSTDTQYF	15	TRBJ2-3	-	-	TRBV5-8
TGTGCCAGCAGCTTATTGCTGACCCCAAATGCGGGGGGCTATCAGCCCCAGCATTTT	CASSLLLTPNAGGYQPQHF	19	TRBJ1-5	-	-	TRBV7-8
TGTGCCAGCTCACCACCCAGGACAGGGAAAGGGGAGACCCAGTACTTC	CASSPPRTGKGETQYF	16	TRBJ2-5	-	TRBD1	TRBV18
TGTGCCAGCAGCTTGGCAGGAGGGGGCAATCAGCCCCAGCATTTT	CASSLAGGGNQPQHF	15	TRBJ1-5	-	-	TRBV5-5
TGTGCCAGCAGCCCGGGCTTCTTGTCCCTAGTGAACTACGAGCAGTACTTC	CASSPGFLSLVNYEQYF	17	TRBJ2-7	-	-	TRBV7-6
TGTGCCAGCAGTACAGACTATAATTCACCCCTCCACTTT	CASSTDYNSPLHF	13	TRBJ1-6	-	-	TRBV2
TGTGCCAGCAGCCCGTCGGGGGGTCCTAATGAAAAACTGTTTTTT	CASSPSGGPNEKLFF	15	TRBJ1-4	-	-	TRBV7-3
TGTGCCAGCAACCTCCAGCGGGGCGCTCAGTACTTC	CASNLQRGAQYF	12	TRBJ2-7	few	TRBD2	TRBV2
TGCGCCAGCAGCCCCACAGGCCTTCAAGAGACCCAGTACTTC	CASSPTGLQETQYF	14	TRBJ2-5	-	-	TRBV4-1
TGTGCCAGCAGCAGACAGGGGGGCGGTAATTCACCCCTCCACTTT	CASSRQGGGNSPLHF	15	TRBJ1-6	-	TRBD1	TRBV7-2
TGTGCCAGCTCATCCTCGGACCTGTCGGATGGCTACACCTTC	CASSSSDLSDGYTF	14	TRBJ1-2	-	-	TRBV18
TGCGCCAGCAGCTTGGCCAGGGGAGGTAGTGAGCAGTTCTTC	CASSLARGGSEQFF	14	TRBJ2-1	-	-	TRBV5-1
TGTGCCAGCAGTTTGCCCGGGAGGAACAATGAGCAGTTCTTC	CASSLPGRNNEQFF	14	TRBJ2-1	-	TRBD2	TRBV27
TGTGCCAGCAGCACCAAGGACAGGGCTACCTACAATGAGCAGTTCTTC	CASSTKDRATYNEQFF	16	TRBJ2-1	-	TRBD1	TRBV9
TGTGCCAGCAGCTCCCCCATAATAAAGGGCACTGAAGCTTTCTTT	CASSSPIIKGTEAFF	15	TRBJ1-1	-	-	TRBV7-9
TGTGCCTGGACGCGGGACAGGGGGCGCAATTCACCCCTCCACTTT	CAWTRDRGRNSPLHF	15	TRBJ1-6	few	TRBD1	TRBV30
TGTGCCAGCAGTGAAGCGCTCGTGGGCTTTCGGTATGGCTACACCTTC	CASSEALVGFRYGYTF	16	TRBJ1-2	-	-	TRBV6-1
TGCGCCAGCAGCTCGGCGGGGGCCAACGAGCAGTACTTC	CASSSAGANEQYF	13	TRBJ2-7	once	-	TRBV5-1
TGTGCCAGCAGCTTGTCTAGCGCCGGGAATGAGCAGTTCTTC	CASSLSSAGNEQFF	14	TRBJ2-1	once	-	TRBV5-5
TGTGCCAGCAGTTCCGGGACAGGGTACGAAAAACTGTTTTTT	CASSSGTGYEKLFF	14	TRBJ1-4	-	TRBD1	TRBV28
TGTGCCAGCAGTGAAGCTGGGCCAAAAGAGACCCAGTACTTC	CASSEAGPKETQYF	14	TRBJ2-5	-	-	TRBV2
TGCGCCAGCAGCTTGGGGTCAACAGGGGGCGCAAATACGCAGTATTTT	CASSLGSTGGANTQYF	16	TRBJ2-3	-	TRBD1	TRBV5-1
TGCGCCAGCAGCGACGGACAGGGAACAGATACGCAGTATTTT	CASSDGQGTDTQYF	14	TRBJ2-3	-	TRBD1	TRBV5-1
TGCGCCAGCAGCCAAGTGGGGCTAGCGGGCTTTCAAGAGACCCAGTACTTC	CASSQVGLAGFQETQYF	17	TRBJ2-5	-	TRBD2	TRBV4-1
TGTGCCAGCAGCCCAACAACAGGGGACACTGAAGCTTTCTTT	CASSPTTGDTEAFF	14	TRBJ1-1	-	TRBD1	TRBV7-2
TGTGCCAGCCCACCTCCCAGTCCATTTGGCAGGGGGTTTAGTCAGCCCCAGCATTTT	CASPPPSPFGRGFSQPQHF	19	TRBJ1-5	-	TRBD1	TRBV27
TGTGCCAGCTCACCCTCCCAGGGTGACACCGGGGAGCTGTTTTTT	CASSPSQGDTGELFF	15	TRBJ2-2	-	-	TRBV18
TGTGCCAGCAGCGTTAGCGGGAGAGGGACCGGGGAGCTGTTTTTT	CASSVSGRGTGELFF	15	TRBJ2-2	-	TRBD2	TRBV9
TGTGCCAGCAGCCTAGCACTACAGGGTGAAGCTTTCTTT	CASSLALQGEAFF	13	TRBJ1-1	-	-	TRBV5-5
TGTGCCAGCAGCTTAGCTCGCTTCGACAGCTACGAGCAGTACTTC	CASSLARFDSYEQYF	15	TRBJ2-7	-	-	TRBV7-8
TGTGCCAGCAGCTCTCCGGGACAGTCAAGCTCCTACGAGCAGTACTTC	CASSSPGQSSSYEQYF	16	TRBJ2-7	-	TRBD1	TRBV11-3
TGCGCCAGCAGCCAAGTGGGGGACAAGATAAACGAGCAGTACTTC	CASSQVGDKINEQYF	15	TRBJ2-7	-	-	TRBV4-1
TGTGCCAGCAGACCCCGGGACATAAACACTGAAGCTTTCTTT	CASRPRDINTEAFF	14	TRBJ1-1	-	-	TRBV11-3
TGTGCCAGCAGTGAAGCGATTCGGGGCCCTGAAGCTTTCTTT	CASSEAIRGPEAFF	14	TRBJ1-1	-	-	TRBV6-1